The 28 T cell receptor beta chains below all came from one sample that was sequenced in a study of identical twins. One entry per CDR3 protein results from TCRdb running MiXCR on the 5' RACE reads. The sample lists a few hundred thousand distinct CDR3 sequences; roughly an eighth were seen once. The same sample was also used in a study of yellow fever vaccine responses in identical twins.

What was sequenced was CD4+ T cells sorted from blood. These receptors were collected from a woman aged 18 to 35 in good health.

This clonotype was observed at least ten times. This sequence joins TRBV5-6 and TRBJ2-4; possible D gene TRBD2, 7 bases. This CDR3 comprises 14 residues. V was clipped by 3 bases and J by 7 bases, with 14 bases between them. The germline V gene encodes CDR1 SGHDT and CDR2 YYEEEE. The DNA for the CDR3 is TGTGCCAGCAGCTCGGCGGCGGGGGCGAACATTCAGTACTTC. This sequence encodes CASSSAAGANIQYF.

This clonotype was recorded a few times. The rearrangement joins TRBV7-9 to TRBJ2-3; 8 nucleotides line up with TRBD2. CDR1 and CDR2 (germline): SEHNR, FQNEAQ (reference sequence). Trimming at V came to 5 bases and at J to 7 bases, leaving 11 bases not matched to a gene. This CDR3 is 15 amino acids long. CDR3 in amino acids: CASSLSGGPMNTQYF. CDR3 coding DNA: TGTGCCAGCAGCCTATCGGGGGGGCCCATGAATACGCAGTATTTT.

V usage is TRBV14 and J usage is TRBJ2-1; the match to TRBD1 covers 8 bases. The CDR3 sequence is 16 residues long. Germline V lookup: CDR1 SGHDN, CDR2 FVKESK. Unmatched junction bases numbered 3, after V lost 1 base and J lost 1 base. The CDR3 DNA sequence: TGTGCCAGCAGCCAAGCGACAGGGGCTTCCTACAATGAGCAGTTCTTC. Translated, it gives CASSQATGASYNEQFF.

In this sample, this clonotype turned up a few times. The chain joins TRBV28 to TRBJ2-1; no clear D. Germline CDR1 and CDR2: MDHEN and SYDVKM. The CDR3 is 12 amino acids. V lost 8 bases and J lost 7, with 12 bases in between. The CDR3 loop reads CASSRPQNEQFF. The CDR3 DNA sequence: TGTGCCAGCTCAAGACCCCAAAATGAGCAGTTCTTC.

This clonotype showed up just a few times. The chain recombines TRBV7-9 with TRBJ2-7; maybe TRBD1 (6 bases). Trimming took 4 bases from V and 3 from J, leaving 13 bases between them. CDR3 size: 14 residues. CDR1 SEHNR and CDR2 FQNEAQ come from the germline V gene (reference sequence). The CDR3 sequence: CASSSARGLYEQYF. In DNA, the CDR3 is TGTGCCAGCAGCTCCGCCAGGGGCCTCTACGAGCAGTACTTC.

This clonotype was picked up many times. CDR3 sequence reads: CSAGNPIRGTGELFF. The CDR3 region has the DNA TGCAGTGCCGGTAACCCAATCCGGGGAACCGGGGAGCTGTTTTTT. V gene TRBV20-1 combines with J gene TRBJ2-2; D might be TRBD2 (5 bases). The V end was cut by 6 bases, the J end by 5 bases, with 19 bases between. The germline CDR1 and CDR2 sequences are DFQATT and SNEGSKA (reference sequence). CDR3 size: 15 residues.

The genes are TRBV5-1 and TRBJ2-5, with D maybe TRBD1 (5 bases). The CDR3 length is 14 residues. The germline CDR1 and CDR2 sequences are SGHRS and YFSETQ. Trimming removed 4 bases at V and 3 bases at J, with 13 bases between. The CDR3 protein is CASSQGEAEETQYF. The CDR3 DNA reads as TGCGCCAGCAGCCAGGGTGAGGCTGAAGAGACCCAGTACTTC.

Only a few counts were recorded for this clonotype. The genes are TRBV20-1 and TRBJ1-6; possible D gene TRBD1, 5 bases. Trimming removed 1 base at V and 9 bases at J, with 19 bases between. The germline CDR1 and CDR2 sequences are DFQATT and SNEGSKA (reference sequence). This CDR3 is 16 amino acids long. As DNA, the CDR3 is TGCAGTGCTAGAGGGGGGAATTTGGGGGGTAGTTCACCCCTCCACTTT. It encodes CSARGGNLGGSSPLHF.

This clonotype was observed a handful of times. The chain recombines TRBV7-2 with TRBJ2-3, with 7 positions matching TRBD1. CDR3 length equals 16 residues. Unmatched junction bases numbered 10, after V lost 5 bases and J lost 2 bases. The germline V gene encodes CDR1 SGHTA and CDR2 FQGNSA. The CDR3: CASSRDRVLFTDTQYF. The CDR3 DNA is TGTGCCAGCAGCCGAGACAGGGTTCTTTTCACAGATACGCAGTATTTT.

The chain is built from TRBV6-1 and TRBJ2-2; 8 nucleotides match TRBD1. The V gene end was trimmed by 7 bases and the J gene end by 5 bases; junction bases not matched to a gene: 12. The V gene's germline CDR1 is MNHNS and CDR2 SASEGT. The CDR3 totals 16 residues. The CDR3 nucleotides are TGTGCCAGCACCCCCTCAGGGGGCCAGGGTACCGGGGAGCTGTTTTTT. Its protein is CASTPSGGQGTGELFF.

This chain links TRBV30 with TRBJ1-4; TRBD1 aligns across 7 bases. CDR3 length equals 16 residues. V lost 3 bases and J lost 0; bases outside the gene matches: 7. The germline gives CDR1 GTSNPN, CDR2 SVGIG (reference sequence). The CDR3 sequence is CAWSEGQRSTNEKLFF. The CDR3 DNA reads TGTGCCTGGAGCGAGGGACAGAGATCAACTAATGAAAAACTGTTTTTT.

The gene calls are TRBV28 and TRBJ2-7; 7 bases map to TRBD1. CDR3 size: 17 residues. V lost 3 bases to trimming and J lost 0 bases; unmatched junction nucleotides: 11. Germline values: CDR1 MDHEN, CDR2 SYDVKM. CDR3: CASSFVGGGGRSYEQYF. DNA of the CDR3: TGTGCCAGCAGTTTCGTAGGGGGCGGAGGTCGCTCCTACGAGCAGTACTTC.

This clonotype was seen many times. The CDR3 nucleotides read TGCAGCGGATGGCTCGACGGGGGGGAGGGTCAGTTCTTC. This gives the protein CSGWLDGGEGQFF. The chain carries TRBV29-1 and TRBJ2-1, with 8 bases lining up with TRBD2. The CDR3 sequence is 13 residues long. CDR1 is SQVTM, CDR2 ANQGSEA, per germline. With V trimmed by 7 bases and J by 13 bases, 15 bases remained unmatched.

The rearrangement links TRBV29-1 to TRBJ2-7; D is uncertain. The CDR3 covers 12 residues. In germline, CDR1 is SQVTM, CDR2 ANQGSEA. V was cut by 7 bases and J by 4 bases, with 14 bases left in between. This CDR3 reads CSASDTLYEQYF. In DNA form, the CDR3 reads TGCAGCGCCAGCGACACCCTTTACGAGCAGTACTTC.

This clonotype has just a few counts. The CDR3 DNA reads TGTGCCAGCAAACCGCCGATTAATGGCTACACCTTC. This gives the protein CASKPPINGYTF. V and J are TRBV6-1 and TRBJ1-2; D remains unclear. This CDR3 comprises 12 residues. V lost 7 bases and J lost 6, with 12 bases in between. The germline CDR1 and CDR2 sequences are MNHNS and SASEGT.

This clonotype was counted a few times. This chain joins TRBV11-2 and TRBJ2-3; TRBD2 aligns across 12 bases. Germline V gives CDR1 SGHAT, CDR2 FQNNGV. V dropped 0 bases and J dropped 1; count of bases not matched to a gene: 5. The CDR3 covers 18 residues. The CDR3 nucleotides read TGTGCCAGCAGCTTAGAACTAGCGGGGGGAATCCGCACAGATACGCAGTATTTT. As protein: CASSLELAGGIRTDTQYF.

The chain employs TRBV2 and TRBJ2-5; tentatively, D is TRBD1 or TRBD2 (6 bases each). Germline V CDR1 and CDR2: SNHLY, FYNNEI. Between the trimmed V and J ends, which lost 0 bases and 1 base, there was a span of 12 bases. There are 16 residues in the CDR3. DNA of the CDR3: TGTGCCAGCAGTGAAGCGCTAGGAGGGGGCCAAGAGACCCAGTACTTC. Translated, it gives CASSEALGGGQETQYF. The full variable domain, in which reference TRBV2 and TRBJ2-5 provide the parts outside the CDR3, is EPEVTQTPSHQVTQMGQEVILRCVPISNHLYFYWYRQILGQKVEFLVSFYNNEISEKSEIFDDQFSVERPDGSNFTLKIRSTKLEDSAMYFCASSEALGGGQETQYFGPGTRLLVL.

As regards this clonotype: This may be a read error: a much more frequent sequence differs by one nucleotide. V usage is TRBV21-1 and J usage is TRBJ2-2. TRBV21-1 is an annotated pseudogene. CDR3 length: 12 amino acids. CDR3 sequence (DNA): TGTGCCAGCAGCAACAACACCGGGGAGCTGTTTTTT. It yields the protein CASSNNTGELFF.

Only a few counts were recorded for this clonotype. The chain combines TRBV20-1 with TRBJ2-3; maybe TRBD1 (6 bases). Germline V gene lookup returns CDR1 DFQATT and CDR2 SNEGSKA (reference sequence). The CDR3 is 13 residues long. The V end was cut by 2 bases, the J end by 5 bases, with 11 bases between. CDR3 region: CSARRQDLDTQYF. In DNA form, the CDR3 reads TGCAGTGCTAGAAGACAGGATTTAGATACGCAGTATTTT.

There are a few counts of this clonotype. V usage is TRBV6-2 or TRBV6-3 and J usage is TRBJ2-5; 8 nucleotides line up with TRBD1. Germline CDR1 and CDR2: MNHEY and SVGEGT. Germline trimming cut 2 bases from V and 5 bases from J; bases unmatched to any gene: 13. CDR3 length equals 17 residues. The CDR3 region has the DNA TGTGCCAGCAGTTACCCGACCACGGACAGGGTCAGGGAGACCCAGTACTTC. Protein sequence: CASSYPTTDRVRETQYF.

This clonotype was recorded a few times. The J gene is TRBJ2-5, the V gene TRBV7-9; a possible D gene is TRBD1 (5 bases). Germline loops: CDR1 SEHNR, CDR2 FQNEAQ (reference sequence). V lost 1 base and J lost 1, with 13 bases in between. The CDR3 has 16 amino acids. The CDR3 DNA reads as TGTGCCAGCAGCTTAGGACAGACGATGCTCCAAGAGACCCAGTACTTC. Protein sequence: CASSLGQTMLQETQYF. Full variable domain (missing parts from reference TRBV7-9 and TRBJ2-5): DTGVSQNPRHKITKRGQNVTFRCDPISEHNRLYWYRQTLGQGPEFLTYFQNEAQLEKSRLLSDRFSAERPKGSFSTLEIQRTEQGDSAMYLCASSLGQTMLQETQYFGPGTRLLVL.

This clonotype was detected a few times. V usage is TRBV4-3 and J usage is TRBJ2-3; D uncertain. The V gene's germline CDR1 is LGHNA and CDR2 YSLEER. This CDR3 region has 13 residues. Trimming removed 5 bases at V and 6 bases at J, with 12 bases between. The CDR3 DNA follows: TGCGCCAGCAGCGTTAATCACGGGGATACGCAGTATTTT. Its translation: CASSVNHGDTQYF.

This chain uses TRBV5-1 with TRBJ2-5; no clear D. The CDR3 has 14 amino acids. Trimming removed 0 bases from V and 5 bases from J, with 11 bases in between. Germline-derived CDR1 and CDR2 are SGHRS and YFSETQ. The CDR3 loop reads CASSLGLLGETQYF. CDR3 DNA: TGCGCCAGCAGCTTGGGTCTATTAGGGGAGACCCAGTACTTC.

This clonotype came up a few times. CDR3 sequence (DNA): TGTGCCATCAGTGATTTTCCAGGGATGACCCACGAGCAGTACTTC. Translation gives CAISDFPGMTHEQYF. V usage is TRBV10-3 and J usage is TRBJ2-7, with a possible D match to TRBD1 (5 bases). V shed 3 bases and J shed 5 bases, with 17 bases lying between them. CDR3 length: 15 residues. Germline CDR1 and CDR2: ENHRY and SYGVKD.

V and J are TRBV19 and TRBJ2-5, with D perhaps TRBD1 (5 bases). There are 13 residues in the CDR3. The germline V gene encodes CDR1 LNHDA and CDR2 SQIVND (reference sequence). V was shortened by 2 bases and J by 6 bases, with 10 bases between the two germline ends. CDR3 protein: CASSISTAKTQYF. Written as DNA, the CDR3 is TGTGCCAGTAGTATATCGACAGCAAAGACCCAGTACTTC.

The chain employs TRBV10-3 and TRBJ2-3; no definite D call. V shed 0 bases and J shed 3 bases, with 7 bases lying between them. This CDR3 has 14 amino acids. CDR1 ENHRY and CDR2 SYGVKD come from the germline V gene. The CDR3 reads CAISESTMTDTQYF. The CDR3 coding sequence is TGTGCCATCAGTGAGTCAACAATGACAGATACGCAGTATTTT.

The chain is built from TRBV28 and TRBJ2-5; no definite D call. Germline-derived CDR1 and CDR2 are MDHEN and SYDVKM. The length of the CDR3 is 12 residues. Trimming took 2 bases from V and 5 from J, leaving 6 bases between them. The CDR3 spells CASSLMGETQYF. Here the CDR3 DNA reads TGTGCCAGCAGTTTAATGGGGGAGACCCAGTACTTC.

As for this clonotype: A junction boundary mismatches the germline segment, possibly from a read error. The genes are TRBV20-1 and TRBJ2-1; 9 nucleotides match TRBD2. This CDR3 spans 17 amino acids. The germline gives CDR1 DFQATT, CDR2 SNEGSKA (reference sequence). CDR3 DNA: TGCTGTGCTAGAGGGTACTGGGCGGGGGGGCTCGCCAATGAGCAGTTCTTC. It yields the protein CCARGYWAGGLANEQFF.